These 30 T cell receptor beta chains came from one sample sequenced in a study of blood T cell repertoires in COVID-19. Sequencing was performed with immunoSEQ multiplex PCR; in TCRdb, only in-frame clones are kept and a portion is missing. This sample has 200,000 or so clones, with approximately 84% found just once. Sequencing used peripheral blood. The receptor set was obtained from a human donor with acute or convalescent COVID-19. The donor label of this sample is uncertain.

The chain recombines TRBV7-8 with TRBJ1-4, with TRBD1 matching 7 bases. This CDR3 comprises 16 residues. Germline CDR1 reads SGHVS; CDR2 reads FQNEAQ. The V and J ends lost 5 bases and 2 bases, in that order; junction bases with no gene match: 8. The CDR3 region has the DNA TGTGCCAGCAGCCCGACGAGGGACAGTACTAATGAAAAACTGTTTTTT. This codes for CASSPTRDSTNEKLFF.

The gene calls are TRBV28 and TRBJ1-1; D might be TRBD1 (5 bases). The V end lost 7 bases, the J end lost 5 bases, and 20 bases lay between the germline ends. The CDR3 sequence is 15 residues long. Germline CDR1 is MDHEN and CDR2 is SYDVKM. The CDR3 loop reads CASTSAGPGPTEAFF. Here the CDR3 DNA reads TGTGCCAGCACCTCCGCGGGACCCGGTCCGACTGAAGCTTTCTTT.

The V and J genes are TRBV10-3 and TRBJ2-1; tentative D call: TRBD2 (7 bases). V gave up 8 bases and J gave up 4 bases, with 21 bases separating them. The CDR3 has 16 residues. In germline, CDR1 is ENHRY, CDR2 SYGVKD. The CDR3 region is CAIGGGGSSAYNEQFF. In DNA, the CDR3 is TGTGCCATCGGGGGGGGCGGGAGTTCTGCTTACAATGAGCAGTTCTTC.

CDR3 DNA sequence: TGTGCCATCAGTGAGTCTGCTAGCGGAGTCGGGGAGCTGTTTTTT. Its protein is CAISESASGVGELFF. V and J are TRBV10-3 and TRBJ2-2; 7 bases agree with TRBD2. CDR3 length: 15 residues. Germline V gene data show CDR1 as ENHRY and CDR2 as SYGVKD. The ends lost 0 bases at V and 7 bases at J; junction bases unmatched: 5.

This rearrangement joins TRBV21-1 to TRBJ2-7; the table assigns TRBD2, which was not confirmed against the DNA. TRBV21-1 is assigned pseudogene status. The CDR3 loop spans 13 amino acids. The chain's CDR3 is CASPRDSAYEQYF. CDR3 nucleotide sequence: TGTGCCAGCCCCCGGGACTCTGCCTACGAGCAGTACTTC.

The gene calls are TRBV7-9 and TRBJ1-6; D is ambiguous. The V end was cut by 5 bases, the J end by 7 bases, with 9 bases between. This CDR3 is 13 amino acids long. CDR1 is SEHNR and CDR2 is FQNEAQ in the germline V gene (reference sequence). The CDR3 sequence is CASSPPGNSPLHF. CDR3 sequence (DNA): TGTGCCAGCAGCCCTCCGGGGAATTCACCCCTCCACTTT.

This clone was detected a few times. This chain connects TRBV27 to TRBJ1-1; 7 nucleotides align to TRBD1. After removal of 3 bases from V and 10 bases from J, the junction contained 5 bases not matched to a gene. Germline lookup yields CDR1 MNHEY and CDR2 SMNVEV (reference sequence). The CDR3 is made up of 12 amino acids. This CDR3 is CASSFTTGRAFF. The CDR3 DNA sequence: TGTGCCAGCAGTTTTACGACAGGGCGAGCTTTCTTT.

The chain uses TRBV12-3 or TRBV12-4 and TRBJ2-7, with TRBD2 as a possible D gene (6 bases). The length of the CDR3 is 13 residues. Trimming left V 1 base short and J 4 bases short, with 8 bases between. The CDR3, as DNA: TGTGCCAGCAGTTTAGGCGGGACTTACGAGCAGTACTTC. Amino acid sequence: CASSLGGTYEQYF.

This clone was detected only once. The V call is TRBV27, the J call TRBJ1-2, with 7 nucleotides matching TRBD1. This CDR3 has 15 amino acids. Germline V lookup: CDR1 MNHEY, CDR2 SMNVEV (reference sequence). V shed 5 bases and J 2 bases; nucleotides not matched to a gene: 8. CDR3 residues: CASSPGGLTNYGYTF. The CDR3 coding sequence is TGTGCCAGCAGTCCAGGGGGACTTACAAACTATGGCTACACCTTC.

This rearrangement joins TRBV30 to TRBJ2-2, with TRBD2 matching over 10 bases. The CDR3 runs to 18 residues. Germline V gives CDR1 GTSNPN, CDR2 SVGIG (reference sequence). V gave up 3 bases and J gave up 3 bases; unmatched junction bases: 13. The CDR3 DNA reads TGTGCCTGGAGAGTCCAAAGGGGGCTAGCGGGGGACACCGGGGAGCTGTTTTTT. Protein: CAWRVQRGLAGDTGELFF. The full variable domain, its missing parts supplied by reference TRBV30 and TRBJ2-2, is SQTIHQWPATLVQPVGSPLSLECTVEGTSNPNLYWYRQAAGRGLQLLFYSVGIGQISSEVPQNLSASRPQDRQFILSSKKLLLSDSGFYLCAWRVQRGLAGDTGELFFGEGSRLTVL.

The chain is built from TRBV6-6 and TRBJ2-5; 9 bases align to TRBD1. The CDR3 has 16 residues. Trimming at V came to 5 bases and at J to 4 bases, leaving 11 bases not matched to a gene. Looked up from germline, CDR1 is MNHNY and CDR2 is SVGAGI (reference sequence). CDR3 DNA: TGTGCCAGCAGTCCGGGACAGGGACAGACCGGAGAGACCCAGTACTTC. This sequence encodes CASSPGQGQTGETQYF.

This clone was found once. J is TRBJ1-5 and V is TRBV7-2; a possible D gene is TRBD1 (6 bases). Trimming took off 5 bases at V and 6 bases at J, with 11 bases between the two ends. The CDR3 length is 13 residues. The germline CDR1 and CDR2 sequences are SGHTA and FQGNSA. The CDR3 DNA follows: TGTGCCAGCAGCGCAATACAGGGTCAGCCCCAGCATTTT. Translated: CASSAIQGQPQHF.

This clone was seen only a few times. V gene TRBV19 combines with J gene TRBJ2-2, with TRBD2 matching over 7 bases. The V gene end was trimmed by 7 bases and the J gene end by 5 bases; junction bases not matched to a gene: 10. The CDR3 sequence is 15 residues long. The germline V gene encodes CDR1 LNHDA and CDR2 SQIVND (reference sequence). The CDR3 coding sequence is TGTGCCAGTAAACTGAAATCGGGGGGAACCGGGGAGCTGTTTTTT. Amino acids: CASKLKSGGTGELFF.

The sample holds one count of this clone. J is TRBJ2-2 and V is TRBV11-1, with TRBD2 matching 12 bases. The ends lost 6 bases at V and 3 bases at J; junction bases unmatched: 5. This CDR3 contains 16 residues. Germline values: CDR1 SGHAT, CDR2 FQDESV (reference sequence). The CDR3 loop is CASRTGTSGYTGELFF. CDR3 nucleotide sequence: TGTGCCAGCAGGACCGGGACTAGCGGGTACACCGGGGAGCTGTTTTTT.

This sequence joins TRBV5-6 and TRBJ2-1; tentatively, D is TRBD2 (5 bases). Trimming pared 3 bases from V and 3 bases from J, leaving 10 bases between. Germline V gene lookup returns CDR1 SGHDT and CDR2 YYEEEE. CDR3 size: 14 residues. The CDR3 DNA follows: TGTGCCAGCAGCTCCCCAAGCGGCTACAATGAGCAGTTCTTC. It specifies CASSSPSGYNEQFF.

The V gene is TRBV6-1, the J gene TRBJ1-5; the D is unclear. With 0 bases removed from V and 4 bases from J, the gap between germline ends came to 7 bases. This CDR3 spans 14 amino acids. CDR1 and CDR2 (germline): MNHNS, SASEGT. The CDR3 DNA sequence: TGTGCCAGCAGTGAAGCAGGGAGGAATCAGCCCCAGCATTTT. This encodes CASSEAGRNQPQHF.

The chain uses TRBV21-1 and TRBJ2-7; TRBD2, the D gene given by the table, was not confirmed from the DNA. TRBV21-1 has pseudogene status. The CDR3 spans 14 residues. The CDR3 protein is CASSKWSFSYEQYF. DNA of the CDR3: TGTGCCAGCAGCAAATGGAGCTTCTCCTACGAGCAGTACTTC.

The chain joins TRBV3-1 (or the pseudogene TRBV3-2) to TRBJ1-2; TRBD1 agrees at 12 bases. The V segment lost 0 bases and the J segment 3 bases; nucleotides outside the gene matches: 5. Looked up from germline, CDR1 is LGHDT and CDR2 is YNNKEL (reference sequence). The CDR3 has 17 residues. CDR3 sequence (DNA): TGTGCCAGCAGCCAAGATATCGGGACAGGGGGCCACTATGGCTACACCTTC. This sequence encodes CASSQDIGTGGHYGYTF.

There are a few counts of this clone. The chain uses TRBV30 and TRBJ2-7, with a tentative D call TRBD1 (5 bases). The germline V and J ends were trimmed by 2 bases and 2 bases, with 7 bases remaining between them. The germline gives CDR1 GTSNPN, CDR2 SVGIG (reference sequence). The CDR3 is made up of 12 amino acids. This CDR3 reads CAWSRGTYEQYF. CDR3 DNA: TGTGCCTGGAGTAGGGGAACCTACGAGCAGTACTTC.

The rearrangement uses TRBV10-1 and TRBJ2-1, with 13 positions matching TRBD2. This CDR3 region has 16 residues. V was pared by 3 bases and J by 5 bases, with 4 bases of the junction left unmatched. From germline, CDR1 is WNHNN and CDR2 SYGVQD (reference sequence). In DNA form, the CDR3 reads TGCGCCAGCAGTGAATACGGGACTAGCGGGAACAATGAGCAGTTCTTC. Translated, it gives CASSEYGTSGNNEQFF.

This clone is a singleton in its sample. The chain recombines TRBV11-2 with TRBJ1-2; possible D gene TRBD1, 6 bases. Germline V lookup: CDR1 SGHAT, CDR2 FQNNGV. The CDR3 is 12 amino acids. V was cut by 3 bases and J by 5 bases, with 7 bases left in between. As DNA, the CDR3 is TGTGCCAGCAGCTTCACAGGGTATGGCTACACCTTC. Protein product: CASSFTGYGYTF.

This clone was detected ten times or more. The CDR3 loop reads CASSQEDGGRTSGSYEQYF. DNA for the CDR3: TGTGCCAGCAGCCAAGAAGATGGGGGAAGGACTAGCGGGAGCTACGAGCAGTACTTC. The V call is TRBV4-2, the J call TRBJ2-7, with 13 bases fitting TRBD2. Looked up from germline, CDR1 is LGHNA and CDR2 is YNFKEQ. The V and J ends lost 0 bases and 3 bases, in that order; junction bases with no gene match: 11. The CDR3 length is 19 residues.

As regards this clone: Other DNA sequences in the same sample also yield this CDR3. CDR3 amino acids: CSVGTSGSETQYF. DNA of the CDR3: TGCAGCGTTGGGACTAGCGGGAGCGAGACCCAGTACTTC. This chain connects TRBV29-1 to TRBJ2-5, with TRBD2 identical over 13 bases. Looked up from germline, CDR1 is SQVTM and CDR2 is ANQGSEA. The CDR3 is made up of 13 amino acids. The trim removed 4 bases at V and 5 bases at J, leaving 1 base unmatched.

J is TRBJ1-1 and V is TRBV7-2; no firm D call. V gave up 5 bases and J gave up 1 base, with 8 bases separating them. The CDR3 has 13 amino acids. Germline CDR1 and CDR2: SGHTA and FQGNSA. The CDR3 is CASSPRENTEAFF. CDR3 DNA: TGTGCCAGCAGCCCCCGAGAGAACACTGAAGCTTTCTTT.

In its sample, this clone was seen a few times. This chain connects TRBV18 to TRBJ1-1; weak D call: TRBD1 (6 bases). CDR1 KGHSH and CDR2 LQKENI come from the germline V gene. The CDR3 is 13 amino acids. The V end was cut by 5 bases, the J end by 11 bases, with 18 bases between. CDR3 sequence reads: CASSKDRVDLAFF. The CDR3 DNA reads as TGTGCCAGCTCAAAGGACAGAGTCGATTTGGCTTTCTTT.

The chain is built from TRBV6-1 and TRBJ1-2; 7 bases agree with TRBD1. This CDR3 has 14 residues. The ends lost 2 bases at V and 8 bases at J; junction bases unmatched: 8. Germline-derived CDR1 and CDR2 are MNHNS and SASEGT. The CDR3 DNA is TGTGCCAGCAGTGAAAACAGGGGACGGGAGGGCTACACCTTC. The encoded protein is CASSENRGREGYTF.

This clone has more than one count but fewer than ten. The chain has TRBV5-4 and TRBJ1-4, with 9 bases that match TRBD1. V dropped 4 bases and J dropped 0; count of bases not matched to a gene: 4. The CDR3 has 16 residues. Germline values: CDR1 SGHNT, CDR2 YYREEE (reference sequence). This chain's CDR3 is CASSSGTGPTNEKLFF. In DNA form, the CDR3 reads TGTGCCAGCAGCAGCGGGACAGGGCCAACTAATGAAAAACTGTTTTTT.

The rearrangement joins TRBV5-1 to TRBJ2-7; D uncertain. Trimming shortened V by 4 bases and J by 4 bases, and 9 bases separated the two germline ends. CDR1 is SGHRS and CDR2 is YFSETQ in the germline V gene. The CDR3 runs to 12 residues. DNA for the CDR3: TGCGCCAGCAGCCCCAGTGGTTACGAGCAGTACTTC. It codes for CASSPSGYEQYF.

The V gene is TRBV19, the J gene TRBJ2-6; 7 bases map to TRBD1. Germline trimming cut 5 bases from V and 0 bases from J; bases unmatched to any gene: 4. The CDR3 spans 16 residues. The V gene's germline CDR1 is LNHDA and CDR2 SQIVND (reference sequence). CDR3 amino acids: CASSAGTASGANVLTF. The DNA for the CDR3 is TGTGCCAGTAGTGCTGGGACAGCCTCTGGGGCCAACGTCCTGACTTTC.

This CDR3 is CASSFYGKGEKLFF. In DNA, the CDR3 is TGTGCCAGCAGCTTCTATGGGAAGGGGGAAAAACTGTTTTTT. The V gene is TRBV11-2, the J gene TRBJ1-4; the D gene is possibly TRBD1 (5 bases). CDR3 length: 14 residues. Germline CDR1 reads SGHAT; CDR2 reads FQNNGV. V lost 3 bases and J lost 8, with 13 bases in between.